These 2 T cell receptor beta chains were all obtained from the same sample, sequenced in a study of prognosis after radiotherapy for stage I lung cancer. Template was genomic DNA; TCR beta CDR3 amplified in two multiplex PCR rounds. First-round PCR employed TRBV- and TRBJ-specific primers for each gene. TCRdb fed the multiplex PCR reads into MiXCR, producing one record per CDR3 protein. The top ten hold roughly 21% of the sample, which has 20,000 to 25,000 distinct CDR3 sequences, around 40% seen once. Source: PBMCs, taken before or after stereotactic body radiation therapy (not recorded which). These receptors all come from a donor at least 50 years old with non-small cell lung cancer.

The chain combines TRBV2 with TRBJ2-3; D remains ambiguous. Deletions cut 2 bases from V and 4 bases from J, with 7 bases between. Per germline, CDR1 SNHLY and CDR2 FYNNEI. CDR3 size: 13 residues. CDR3 loop: CASSEQSADTQYF. CDR3 sequence (DNA): TGTGCCAGCAGTGAACAGTCAGCAGATACGCAGTATTTT.

The rearrangement joins TRBV20-1 to TRBJ2-5; maybe TRBD2 (5 bases). With 6 bases removed from V and 7 bases from J, the gap between germline ends came to 15 bases. CDR1 is DFQATT and CDR2 is SNEGSKA in the germline V gene (reference sequence). The CDR3 has 12 amino acids. Written as DNA, the CDR3 is TGCAGTGCAAACGGGAACTCGAGGACCCAGTACTTC. Translating gives CSANGNSRTQYF.